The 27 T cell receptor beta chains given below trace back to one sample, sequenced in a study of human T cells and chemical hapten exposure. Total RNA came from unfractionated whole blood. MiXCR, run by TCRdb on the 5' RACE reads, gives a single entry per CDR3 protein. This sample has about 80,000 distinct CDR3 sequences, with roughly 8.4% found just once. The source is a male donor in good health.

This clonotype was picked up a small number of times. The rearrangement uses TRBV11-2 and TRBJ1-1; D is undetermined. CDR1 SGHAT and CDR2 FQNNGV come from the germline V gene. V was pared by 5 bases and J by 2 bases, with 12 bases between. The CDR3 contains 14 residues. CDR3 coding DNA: TGTGCCAGCAGCGCGGACGGTTCAAACACTGAAGCTTTCTTT. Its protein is CASSADGSNTEAFF.

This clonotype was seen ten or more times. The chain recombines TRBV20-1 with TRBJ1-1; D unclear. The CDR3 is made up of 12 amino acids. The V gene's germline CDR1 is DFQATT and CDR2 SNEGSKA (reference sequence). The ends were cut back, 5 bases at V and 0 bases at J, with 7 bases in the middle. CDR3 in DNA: TGCAGTGCTTCGACGGTGAACACTGAAGCTTTCTTT. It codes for CSASTVNTEAFF.

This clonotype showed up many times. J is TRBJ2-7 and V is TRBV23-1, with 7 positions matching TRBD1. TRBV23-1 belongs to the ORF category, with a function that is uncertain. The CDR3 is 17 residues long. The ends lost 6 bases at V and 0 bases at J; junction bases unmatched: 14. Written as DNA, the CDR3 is TGCGCCAGCAGCCCTTCTGGTGAGGACAGGAGCTCCTACGAGCAGTACTTC. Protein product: CASSPSGEDRSSYEQYF.

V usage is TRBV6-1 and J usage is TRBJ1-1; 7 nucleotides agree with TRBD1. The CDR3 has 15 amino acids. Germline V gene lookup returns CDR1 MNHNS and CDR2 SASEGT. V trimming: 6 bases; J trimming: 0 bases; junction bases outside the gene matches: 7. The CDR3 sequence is CASSLQGQLNTEAFF. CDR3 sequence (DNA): TGTGCCAGCAGCCTACAGGGACAGCTGAACACTGAAGCTTTCTTT.

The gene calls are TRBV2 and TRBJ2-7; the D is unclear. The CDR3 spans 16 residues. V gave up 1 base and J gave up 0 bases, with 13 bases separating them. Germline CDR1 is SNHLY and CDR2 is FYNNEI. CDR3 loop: CASSEEAQPSSYEQYF. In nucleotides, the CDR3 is TGTGCCAGCAGTGAAGAGGCCCAGCCAAGCTCCTACGAGCAGTACTTC.

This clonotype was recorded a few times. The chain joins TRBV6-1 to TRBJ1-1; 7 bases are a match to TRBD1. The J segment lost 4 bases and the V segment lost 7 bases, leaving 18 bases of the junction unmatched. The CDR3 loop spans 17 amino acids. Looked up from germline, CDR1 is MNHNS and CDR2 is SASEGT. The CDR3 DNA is TGTGCCAGCAACCGGGACAGATTTTTGAGTCAATCCACTGAAGCTTTCTTT. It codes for CASNRDRFLSQSTEAFF.

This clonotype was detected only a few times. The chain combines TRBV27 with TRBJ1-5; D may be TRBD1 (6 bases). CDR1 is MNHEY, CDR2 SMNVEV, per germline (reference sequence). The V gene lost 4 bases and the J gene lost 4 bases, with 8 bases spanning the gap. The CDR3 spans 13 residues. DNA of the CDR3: TGTGCCAGCAGTTCAGGGGTAAATCAGCCCCAGCATTTT. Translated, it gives CASSSGVNQPQHF.

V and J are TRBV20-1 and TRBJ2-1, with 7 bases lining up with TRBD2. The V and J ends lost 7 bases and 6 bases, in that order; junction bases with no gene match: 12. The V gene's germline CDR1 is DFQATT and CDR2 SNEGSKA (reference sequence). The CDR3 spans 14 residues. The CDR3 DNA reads TGCAGTGAAGGAGTGGGAGGGCCGGGCAATGAGCAGTTCTTC. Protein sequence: CSEGVGGPGNEQFF.

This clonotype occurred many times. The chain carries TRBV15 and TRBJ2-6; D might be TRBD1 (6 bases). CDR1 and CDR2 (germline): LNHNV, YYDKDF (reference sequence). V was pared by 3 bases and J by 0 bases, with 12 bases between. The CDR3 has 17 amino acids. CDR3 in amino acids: CATSRPMDSSGANVLTF. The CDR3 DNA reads TGTGCCACCAGCAGGCCGATGGACAGCTCTGGGGCCAACGTCCTGACTTTC.

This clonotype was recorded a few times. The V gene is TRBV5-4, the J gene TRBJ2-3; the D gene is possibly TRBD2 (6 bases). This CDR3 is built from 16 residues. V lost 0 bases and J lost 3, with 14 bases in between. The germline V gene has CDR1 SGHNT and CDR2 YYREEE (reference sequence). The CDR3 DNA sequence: TGTGCCAGCAGCTTGGCCGCTAGCGTTGGAACAGATACGCAGTATTTT. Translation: CASSLAASVGTDTQYF.

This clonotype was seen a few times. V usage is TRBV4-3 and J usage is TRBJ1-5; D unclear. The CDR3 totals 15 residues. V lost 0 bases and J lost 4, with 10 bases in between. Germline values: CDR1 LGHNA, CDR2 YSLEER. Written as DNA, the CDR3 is TGCGCCAGCAGCCAAGATGGGGTAGAAAATCAGCCCCAGCATTTT. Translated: CASSQDGVENQPQHF.

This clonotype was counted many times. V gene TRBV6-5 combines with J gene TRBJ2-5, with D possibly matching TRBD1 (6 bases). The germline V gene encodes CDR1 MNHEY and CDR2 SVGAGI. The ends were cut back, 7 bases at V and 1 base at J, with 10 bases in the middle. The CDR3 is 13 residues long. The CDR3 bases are TGTGCCAGCAAAACAGGGCTCCAAGAGACCCAGTACTTC. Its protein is CASKTGLQETQYF.

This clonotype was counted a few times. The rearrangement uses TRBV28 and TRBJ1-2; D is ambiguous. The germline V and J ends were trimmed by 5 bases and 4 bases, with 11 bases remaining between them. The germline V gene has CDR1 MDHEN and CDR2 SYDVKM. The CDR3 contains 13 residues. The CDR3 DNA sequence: TGTGCCAGCAGTCCTCAGGAGACCTATGGCTACACCTTC. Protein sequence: CASSPQETYGYTF.

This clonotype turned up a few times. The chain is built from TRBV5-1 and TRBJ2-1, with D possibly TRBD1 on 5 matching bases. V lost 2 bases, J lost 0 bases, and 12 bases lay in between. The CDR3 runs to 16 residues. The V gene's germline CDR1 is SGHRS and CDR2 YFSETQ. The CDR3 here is CASSLMAGHSYNEQFF. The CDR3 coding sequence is TGCGCCAGCAGCTTAATGGCAGGGCACTCCTACAATGAGCAGTTCTTC. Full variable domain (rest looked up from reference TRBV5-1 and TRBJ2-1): KAGVTQTPRYLIKTRGQQVTLSCSPISGHRSVSWYQQTPGQGLQFLFEYFSETQRNKGNFPGRFSGRQFSNSRSEMNVSTLELGDSALYLCASSLMAGHSYNEQFFGPGTRLTVL.

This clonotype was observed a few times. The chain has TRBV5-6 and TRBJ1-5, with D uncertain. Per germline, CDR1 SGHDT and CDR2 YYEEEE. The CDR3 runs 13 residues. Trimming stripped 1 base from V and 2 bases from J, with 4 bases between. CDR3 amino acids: CASSLWGNQPQHF. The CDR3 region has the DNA TGTGCCAGCAGCTTGTGGGGCAATCAGCCCCAGCATTTT.

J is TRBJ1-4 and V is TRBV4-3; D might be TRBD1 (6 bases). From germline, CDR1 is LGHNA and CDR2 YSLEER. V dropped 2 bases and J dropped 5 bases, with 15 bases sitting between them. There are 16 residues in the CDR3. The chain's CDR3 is CASSQRVWQGNEKLFF. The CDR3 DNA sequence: TGCGCCAGCAGCCAACGTGTGTGGCAGGGGAATGAAAAACTGTTTTTT.

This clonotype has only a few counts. The CDR3 DNA reads as TGTGCCAGCGTGCCAGACCAAGAGACCCAGTACTTC. Encoded protein: CASVPDQETQYF. The chain recombines TRBV7-2 with TRBJ2-5; no firm D call. V lost 8 bases and J lost 0, with 7 bases in between. Germline V CDR1 and CDR2: SGHTA, FQGNSA. This CDR3 has 12 amino acids.

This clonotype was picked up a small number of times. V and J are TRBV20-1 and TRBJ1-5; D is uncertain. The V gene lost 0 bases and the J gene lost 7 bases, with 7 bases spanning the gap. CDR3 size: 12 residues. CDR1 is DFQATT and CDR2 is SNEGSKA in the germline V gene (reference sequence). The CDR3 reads CSARDTSQPQHF. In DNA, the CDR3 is TGCAGTGCTAGAGACACCTCCCAGCCCCAGCATTTT.

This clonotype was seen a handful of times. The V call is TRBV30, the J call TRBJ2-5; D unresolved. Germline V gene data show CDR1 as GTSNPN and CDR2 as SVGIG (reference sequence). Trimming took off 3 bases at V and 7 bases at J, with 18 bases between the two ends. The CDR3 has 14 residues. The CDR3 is CAWRPSGTGGTQYF. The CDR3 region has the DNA TGTGCCTGGAGACCCTCCGGTACGGGTGGGACCCAGTACTTC.

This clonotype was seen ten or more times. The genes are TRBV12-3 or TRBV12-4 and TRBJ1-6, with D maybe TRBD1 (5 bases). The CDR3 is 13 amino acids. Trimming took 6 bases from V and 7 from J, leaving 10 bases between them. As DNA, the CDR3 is TGTGCCAGCAGCAGGGTCGTGAATTCACCCCTCCACTTT. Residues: CASSRVVNSPLHF.

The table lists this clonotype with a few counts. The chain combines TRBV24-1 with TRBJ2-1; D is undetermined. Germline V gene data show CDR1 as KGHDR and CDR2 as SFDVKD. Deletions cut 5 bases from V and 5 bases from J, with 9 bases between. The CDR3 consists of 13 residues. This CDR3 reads CATSGKSNNEQFF. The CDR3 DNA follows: TGTGCCACCAGTGGGAAATCCAACAATGAGCAGTTCTTC.

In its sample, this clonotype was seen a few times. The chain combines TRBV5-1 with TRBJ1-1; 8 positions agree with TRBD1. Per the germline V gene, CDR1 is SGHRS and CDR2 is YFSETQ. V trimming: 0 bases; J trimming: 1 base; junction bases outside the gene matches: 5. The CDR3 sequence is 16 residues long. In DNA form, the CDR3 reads TGCGCCAGCAGCTTGGATGCAGGGGGCGCGAACACTGAAGCTTTCTTT. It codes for CASSLDAGGANTEAFF.

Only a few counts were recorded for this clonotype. The DNA of the CDR3 is TGCAGTGCTAGGCAGGGAACCTACGAGCAGTACTTC. Its protein product is CSARQGTYEQYF. This chain uses TRBV20-1 with TRBJ2-7; maybe TRBD1 (5 bases). This CDR3 spans 12 amino acids. In germline, CDR1 is DFQATT, CDR2 SNEGSKA (reference sequence). V was shortened by 3 bases and J by 2 bases, with 8 bases between the two germline ends.

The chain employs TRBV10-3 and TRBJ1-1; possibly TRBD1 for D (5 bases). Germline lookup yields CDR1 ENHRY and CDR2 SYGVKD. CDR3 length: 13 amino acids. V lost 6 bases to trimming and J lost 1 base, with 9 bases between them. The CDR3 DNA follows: TGTGCCATCAGGCCCGGACAGAACACTGAAGCTTTCTTT. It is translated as CAIRPGQNTEAFF.

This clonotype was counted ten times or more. CDR3 sequence: CSVNPTLNTEAFF. In DNA form, the CDR3 reads TGCAGCGTTAACCCTACACTGAACACTGAAGCTTTCTTT. The chain employs TRBV29-1 and TRBJ1-1; D is undetermined. CDR3 length: 13 amino acids. Germline values: CDR1 SQVTM, CDR2 ANQGSEA. Trimming removed 5 bases at V and 0 bases at J, with 10 bases between.

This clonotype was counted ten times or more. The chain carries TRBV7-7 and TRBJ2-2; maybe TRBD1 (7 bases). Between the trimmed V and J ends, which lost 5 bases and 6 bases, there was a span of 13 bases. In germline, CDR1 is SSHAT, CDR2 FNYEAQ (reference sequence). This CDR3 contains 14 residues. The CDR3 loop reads CASSPGGGPGELFF. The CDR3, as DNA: TGTGCCAGCAGCCCAGGAGGGGGCCCCGGGGAGCTGTTTTTT.

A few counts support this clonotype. CDR3 coding DNA: TGCGCCAGCAGCCAAGATCCGGGGACCAATCAGCCCCAGCATTTT. Protein: CASSQDPGTNQPQHF. The chain recombines TRBV4-3 with TRBJ1-5; tentative D call: TRBD1 (5 bases). Germline values: CDR1 LGHNA, CDR2 YSLEER. This CDR3 is 15 amino acids long. Deletions cut 0 bases from V and 3 bases from J, with 9 bases between.